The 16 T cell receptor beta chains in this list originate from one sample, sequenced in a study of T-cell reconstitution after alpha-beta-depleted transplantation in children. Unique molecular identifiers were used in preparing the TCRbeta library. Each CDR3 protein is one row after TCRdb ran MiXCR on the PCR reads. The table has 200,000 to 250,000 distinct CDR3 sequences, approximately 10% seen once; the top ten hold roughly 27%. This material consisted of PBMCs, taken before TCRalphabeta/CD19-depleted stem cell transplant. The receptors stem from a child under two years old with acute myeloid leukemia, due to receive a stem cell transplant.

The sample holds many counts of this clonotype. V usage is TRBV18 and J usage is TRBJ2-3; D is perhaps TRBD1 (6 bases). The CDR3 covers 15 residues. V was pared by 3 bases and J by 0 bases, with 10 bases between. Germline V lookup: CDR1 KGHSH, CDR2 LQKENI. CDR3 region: CASSPRQDSTDTQYF. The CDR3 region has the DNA TGTGCCAGCTCACCTCGACAGGATAGCACAGATACGCAGTATTTT.

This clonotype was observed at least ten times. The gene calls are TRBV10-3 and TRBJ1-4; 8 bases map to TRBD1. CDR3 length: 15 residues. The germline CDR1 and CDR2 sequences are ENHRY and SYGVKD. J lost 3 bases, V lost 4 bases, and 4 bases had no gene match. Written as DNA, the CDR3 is TGTGCCATCAGTGGTGCACAGGGGGCTAATGAAAAACTGTTTTTT. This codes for CAISGAQGANEKLFF.

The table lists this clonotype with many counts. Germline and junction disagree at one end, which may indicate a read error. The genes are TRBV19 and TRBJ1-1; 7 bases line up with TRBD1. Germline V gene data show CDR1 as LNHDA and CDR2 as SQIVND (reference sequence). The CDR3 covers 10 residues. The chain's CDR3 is CASSTGVVLF. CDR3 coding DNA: TGTGCCAGTTCTACAGGGGTGGTCCTCTTT.

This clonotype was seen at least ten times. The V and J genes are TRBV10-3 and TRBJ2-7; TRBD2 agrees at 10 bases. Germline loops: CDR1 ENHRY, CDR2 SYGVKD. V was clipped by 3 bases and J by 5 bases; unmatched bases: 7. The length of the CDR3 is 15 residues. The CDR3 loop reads CAISEGTSERDEQYF. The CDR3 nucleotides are TGTGCCATCAGTGAAGGGACTAGCGAGAGGGACGAGCAGTACTTC.

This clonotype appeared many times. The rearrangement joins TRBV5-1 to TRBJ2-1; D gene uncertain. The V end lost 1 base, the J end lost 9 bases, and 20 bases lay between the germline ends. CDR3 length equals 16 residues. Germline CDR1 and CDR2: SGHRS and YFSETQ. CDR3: CASSLRQEFRKAEQFF. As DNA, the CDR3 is TGCGCCAGCAGCTTGCGGCAGGAGTTCCGGAAGGCTGAGCAGTTCTTC.

The CDR3 sequence: CASRVTGAYGYTF. The CDR3 region has the DNA TGTGCCAGCAGGGTAACAGGTGCCTATGGCTACACCTTC. The chain combines TRBV6-2 or TRBV6-3 with TRBJ1-2, with D tentatively TRBD1 (5 bases). This CDR3 comprises 13 residues. The germline gives CDR1 MNHEY, CDR2 SVGEGT. V lost 6 bases, J lost 4 bases, and 12 bases lay in between.

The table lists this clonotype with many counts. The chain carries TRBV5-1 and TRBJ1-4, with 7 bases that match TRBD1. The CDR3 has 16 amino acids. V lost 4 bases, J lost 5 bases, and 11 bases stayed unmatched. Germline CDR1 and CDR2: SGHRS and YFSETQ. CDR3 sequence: CASSPGDSGSNEKLFF. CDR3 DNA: TGCGCCAGCAGCCCAGGGGACAGTGGATCCAATGAAAAACTGTTTTTT.

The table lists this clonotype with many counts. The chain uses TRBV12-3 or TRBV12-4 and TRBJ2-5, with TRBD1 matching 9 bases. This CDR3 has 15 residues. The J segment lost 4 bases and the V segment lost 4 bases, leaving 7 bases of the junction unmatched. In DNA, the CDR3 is TGTGCCAGCAGTTCCTACAGGGGGCGCGGAGAGACCCAGTACTTC. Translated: CASSSYRGRGETQYF.

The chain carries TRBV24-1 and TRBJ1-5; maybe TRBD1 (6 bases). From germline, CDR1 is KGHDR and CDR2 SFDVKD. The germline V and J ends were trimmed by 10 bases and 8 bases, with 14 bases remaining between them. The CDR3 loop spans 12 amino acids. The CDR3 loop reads CATTGPGEPQHF. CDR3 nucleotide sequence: TGTGCCACTACAGGGCCCGGGGAGCCCCAGCATTTT.

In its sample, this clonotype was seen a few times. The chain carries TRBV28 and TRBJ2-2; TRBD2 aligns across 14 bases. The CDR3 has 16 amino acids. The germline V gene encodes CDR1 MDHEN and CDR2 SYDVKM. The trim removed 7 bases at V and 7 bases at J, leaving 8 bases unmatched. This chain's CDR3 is CASMGLAGAVSGELFF. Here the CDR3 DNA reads TGTGCCAGCATGGGACTAGCGGGAGCGGTCAGCGGGGAGCTGTTTTTT.

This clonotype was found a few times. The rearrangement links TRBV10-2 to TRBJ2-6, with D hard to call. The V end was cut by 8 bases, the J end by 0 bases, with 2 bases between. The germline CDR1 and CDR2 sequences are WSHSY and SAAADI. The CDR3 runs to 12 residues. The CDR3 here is CASDSGANVLTF. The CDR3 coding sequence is TGCGCCAGCGACTCTGGGGCCAACGTCCTGACTTTC.

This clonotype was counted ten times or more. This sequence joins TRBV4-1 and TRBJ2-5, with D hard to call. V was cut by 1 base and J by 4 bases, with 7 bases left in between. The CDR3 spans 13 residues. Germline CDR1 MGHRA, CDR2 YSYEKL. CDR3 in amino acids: CASSQGQLETQYF. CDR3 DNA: TGCGCCAGCAGCCAAGGGCAGTTAGAGACCCAGTACTTC.

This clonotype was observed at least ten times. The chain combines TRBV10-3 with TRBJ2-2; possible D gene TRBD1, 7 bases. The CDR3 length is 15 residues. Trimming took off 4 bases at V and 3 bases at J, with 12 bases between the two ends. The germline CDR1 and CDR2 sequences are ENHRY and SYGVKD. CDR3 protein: CAISGSRGDTGELFF. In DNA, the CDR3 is TGTGCCATCAGTGGATCCAGGGGGGACACCGGGGAGCTGTTTTTT.

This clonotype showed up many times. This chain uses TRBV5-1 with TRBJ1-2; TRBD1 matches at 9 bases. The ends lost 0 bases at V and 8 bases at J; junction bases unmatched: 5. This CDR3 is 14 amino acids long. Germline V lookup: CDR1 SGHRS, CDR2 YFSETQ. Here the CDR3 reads CASSLEQGAKGYTF. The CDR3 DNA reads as TGCGCCAGCAGCTTGGAACAGGGGGCGAAAGGCTACACCTTC.

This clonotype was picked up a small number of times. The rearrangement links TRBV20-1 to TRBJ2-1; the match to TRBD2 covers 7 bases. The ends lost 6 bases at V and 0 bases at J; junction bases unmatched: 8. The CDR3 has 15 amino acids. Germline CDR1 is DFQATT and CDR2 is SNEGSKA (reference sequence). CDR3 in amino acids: CSAIEASGSYNEQFF. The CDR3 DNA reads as TGCAGTGCGATTGAAGCTAGCGGCTCCTACAATGAGCAGTTCTTC.

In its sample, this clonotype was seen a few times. The CDR3 DNA reads TGCAGTGCTAGAACTAGCGGGGTCGCGAACACCGGGGAGCTGTTTTTT. Its translation: CSARTSGVANTGELFF. This chain connects TRBV20-1 to TRBJ2-2; TRBD2 matches at 10 bases. The CDR3 runs to 16 residues. Trimming cost V 2 bases and J 0 bases; bases outside gene matches: 3. Looked up from germline, CDR1 is DFQATT and CDR2 is SNEGSKA (reference sequence).